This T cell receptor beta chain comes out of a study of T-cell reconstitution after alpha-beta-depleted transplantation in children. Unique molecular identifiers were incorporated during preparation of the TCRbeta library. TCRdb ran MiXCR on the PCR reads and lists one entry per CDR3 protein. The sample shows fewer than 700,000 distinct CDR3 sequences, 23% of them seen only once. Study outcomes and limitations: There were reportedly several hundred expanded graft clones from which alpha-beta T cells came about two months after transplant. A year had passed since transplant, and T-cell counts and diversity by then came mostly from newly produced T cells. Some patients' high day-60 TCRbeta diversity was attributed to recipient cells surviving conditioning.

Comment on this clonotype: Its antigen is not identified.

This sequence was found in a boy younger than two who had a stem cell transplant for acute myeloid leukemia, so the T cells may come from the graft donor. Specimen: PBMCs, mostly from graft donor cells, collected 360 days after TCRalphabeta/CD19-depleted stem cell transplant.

For the CDR3, the DNA is TGCAGTGCCCAAGACAGCCGGGGGGCAGATACGCAGTATTTT. It is translated as CSAQDSRGADTQYF. The J gene is TRBJ2-3, the V gene TRBV20-1; 7 bases are shared with TRBD2. The CDR3 consists of 14 residues. The junction had 10 bases not matched to a gene; V was cut back by 6 bases and J by 4 bases. Germline lookup yields CDR1 DFQATT and CDR2 SNEGSKA (reference sequence).